This T cell receptor (beta chain) comes out of a study of human T cells and chemical hapten exposure. Study-level points and caveats: No alteration of TCRs above 1 in 1000 frequency was seen with DPC sensitization. Expanded TCR counts at PT1 were positively correlated with the patch test score.

Trimming pared 6 bases from V and 4 bases from J, leaving 20 bases between. CDR3 length equals 15 residues. Germline-derived CDR1 and CDR2 are DFQATT and SNEGSKA (reference sequence). Regarding this clonotype: Its antigen remains unknown.

TCRdb called the RACE reads again in MiXCR, with one record for every CDR3 protein. The data contain approximately 97,000 distinct CDR3 sequences, roughly a quarter of them singletons. Time point reported: patch test 3, about 24 weeks after DPC sensitization. Treatment meaning: therapeutic diphenylcyclopropenone sensitization with weekly scalp DPC. Researchers sampled blood before each patch test went on. V usage is TRBV20-1 and J usage is TRBJ2-3; a weak D match, TRBD1 (5 bases). The specimen was whole blood, collected in connection with sensitization to the hapten diphenylcyclopropenone (DPC). This TCR derives from a man between 40 and 49 years old with alopecia areata. Some clones in this sample may be carry-over from other donors' samples. Here the CDR3 DNA reads TGCAGTGCGGAACCTGCAGGGTCTACGCCAGATACGCAGTATTTT. It translates to CSAEPAGSTPDTQYF.